This T cell receptor beta chain was sequenced for a study of PD-1 blockade in mismatch repair-deficient tumors. Across the study: All were previously treated, progressing patients with eleven to twelve mismatch repair-deficient cancer types.

The TCR-sequenced patients were a few responders to pembrolizumab. The CDR3 is 15 residues long. Germline CDR1 reads MNHNY; CDR2 reads SVGAGI (reference sequence). The germline V and J ends were trimmed by 6 bases and 1 base, with 16 bases remaining between them. The method was immunoSEQ multiplex PCR; TCRdb's version includes in-frame clones alone and lacks a portion of them. This table holds about 110,000 clones, 60% to 85% found once. The chain couples TRBV6-6 to TRBJ2-7; possible D gene TRBD1, 5 bases. The specimen was peripheral blood, collected around 60 weeks after starting pembrolizumab. The sequence came from an adult with mismatch repair-deficient cancer. CDR3 in amino acids: CASSSGFESSYEQYF. CDR3 nucleotides: TGTGCCAGCAGCTCAGGGTTCGAATCATCCTACGAGCAGTACTTC.